These T cell receptor beta chains were read from a single sample in a study of blood T cell repertoires in COVID-19. Measured with immunoSEQ multiplex PCR; TCRdb has only the in-frame clones, and not every one. Of roughly 120,000 clones in the sample, about 88% are singletons; the top ten hold about 4.6%. Material: peripheral blood. Receptor source: a man in his 60s with COVID-19, enrolled during active disease. CDR3s include the opening cysteine and the closing phenylalanine or tryptophan. The D gene is left open where the match is weak. Size is omitted from some rows. Given values are once, few, many or a class for expanded clones.

j_gene,abundance,d_gene,v_gene,CDR3nt,CDR3aa
TRBJ1-4,-,-,TRBV5-1,TGCGCCAGCAGCTTTTACGGGACATCTCCCTACACGGAGGATGAAAAACTGTTTTTT,CASSFYGTSPYTEDEKLFF
TRBJ2-1,-,-,TRBV27,TGTGCCAGCAGTTTTGGGGGGAGCAATGAGCAGTTCTTC,CASSFGGSNEQFF
TRBJ1-1,-,-,TRBV2,TGTGCCAGCACCGAACAGGCCCCTCTGAACACTGAAGCTTTCTTT,CASTEQAPLNTEAFF
TRBJ2-2,-,-,TRBV4-1,TGCGCCAGCAGCCAAACGGACACGGGGGAGCTGTTTTTT,CASSQTDTGELFF
TRBJ1-6,-,-,TRBV18,TGTGCCAGCTCAACATCAGGGGAGCGGAATTCACCCCTCCACTTT,CASSTSGERNSPLHF
TRBJ2-7,-,TRBD1,TRBV7-8,TGTGCCAGCAGCTTAATATTGTCGTCAGGGGGTGCGGACGAGCAGTACTTC,CASSLILSSGGADEQYF
TRBJ2-1,-,TRBD2,TRBV7-3,TGTGCCAGCAGCTTAACGGGGGGACTAGCCAACTTAAACAATGAGCAGTTCTTC,CASSLTGGLANLNNEQFF
TRBJ1-1,-,-,TRBV3-1/TRBV3-2,TGTGCCAGCAGCCAAGAAGTGGCGGACACTGAAGCTTTCTTT,CASSQEVADTEAFF
TRBJ2-2,few,TRBD1,TRBV10-3,TGTGCCATCAGTTCCGGACAGGTGAACACCGGGGAGCTGTTTTTT,CAISSGQVNTGELFF
TRBJ2-3,-,-,TRBV21-1,TGTGCCAGCAGCAACCCACTAGCGGGGATTCAAGATACGCAGTATTTT,CASSNPLAGIQDTQYF
TRBJ2-3,-,-,TRBV3-1/TRBV3-2,TGTGCCAGCAGCCCCCCGCTCGGGAGACGCGATACGCAGTATTTT,CASSPPLGRRDTQYF
TRBJ2-1,-,TRBD2,TRBV2,TGTGCCAGCAGTGAAGATTGGCGGGAGGTAGGGAATGAGCAGTTCTTC,CASSEDWREVGNEQFF
TRBJ1-3,once,TRBD1,TRBV18,TGTGCCAGCTCACCCACCAGCGGACAGGGGCCGCTCTCTGGAAACACCATATATTTT,CASSPTSGQGPLSGNTIYF
TRBJ1-1,-,TRBD1,TRBV11-1,TGTGCCAGCAGCGGACGACAGGGTTCGGGCACTGAAGCTTTCTTT,CASSGRQGSGTEAFF
TRBJ1-2,-,TRBD1,TRBV6-5,TGTGCCAGCAGAGAGACAGGGCTAAGGGGGGGCTACACCTTC,CASRETGLRGGYTF
TRBJ2-6,-,-,TRBV4-1,TGCGCCAGCAGCCAAGCCAGGGCTGGGGCCAACGTCCTGACTTTC,CASSQARAGANVLTF
TRBJ1-2,-,-,TRBV5-1,TGCGCCAGCAGCCCCCAGGTGGGTACCTATGGCTACACCTTC,CASSPQVGTYGYTF
TRBJ1-6,-,-,TRBV25-1,TGTGCCAGCAGTGAATTAAGCACAGGCTCACCCCTCCACTTT,CASSELSTGSPLHF
TRBJ2-2,-,TRBD1,TRBV19,TGTGCCAGTAGTACTCGACAGGGGTCGGGGTCCGCCGGGGAGCTGTTTTTT,CASSTRQGSGSAGELFF
TRBJ1-3,-,TRBD1,TRBV28,TGTGCCAGCAGGTCTGACAGGGGTAGAGGAAACACCATATATTTT,CASRSDRGRGNTIYF
TRBJ2-2,-,TRBD1,TRBV7-9,TGTGCCAGCAGCTACAGGGGGACAGGGGAGGCCGGGGAGCTGTTTTTT,CASSYRGTGEAGELFF
TRBJ1-2,once,TRBD1,TRBV18,TGTGCCAGCTCTCAAGGACAGGGGTCCTCCGATGGCTACACCTTC,CASSQGQGSSDGYTF
TRBJ2-2,-,TRBD2,TRBV5-1,TGCGCCAGCACCCCTAGCGGAGCCACCGGGGAGCTGTTTTTT,CASTPSGATGELFF
TRBJ1-2,-,TRBD1,TRBV18,TGTGCCAGCTCCCCGGACAGGGGAGGATATGGCTACACCTTC,CASSPDRGGYGYTF
TRBJ2-1,-,-,TRBV5-1,TGCGCCAGCAGCTTGGGCGGGTCGAGCTCCTACAATGAGCAGTTCTTC,CASSLGGSSSYNEQFF
TRBJ2-1,-,-,TRBV4-2,TGTGCCAGCAGCCACCAACCCCTAGCGCTAGAATACAATGAGCAGTTCTTC,CASSHQPLALEYNEQFF
TRBJ1-1,-,-,TRBV2,TGTGCCAGCAACGTAGGAGGTGGCGAAGCTTTCTTT,CASNVGGGEAFF
TRBJ1-1,-,-,TRBV7-2,TGTGCCAGCAGCTTAGAACAGCTATCGAACACTGAAGCTTTCTTT,CASSLEQLSNTEAFF
TRBJ2-2,-,-,TRBV4-3,TGCGCCAGCAGCCAGGGAGCGGGACATACCGGGGAGCTGTTTTTT,CASSQGAGHTGELFF
TRBJ1-1,-,TRBD1,TRBV6-5,TGTGCCAGCAGTACTCTTGACAGGGGGTCTGAAGCTTTCTTT,CASSTLDRGSEAFF
TRBJ1-3,-,TRBD1,TRBV5-1,TGCGCCAGCAGCACCGTAACCGGGACAGGGATTGGAAACACCATATATTTT,CASSTVTGTGIGNTIYF
TRBJ2-3,once,TRBD2,TRBV5-1,TGCGCCAGCAGCCTGGAAGGACTAGCGGGAGGTCCAGATACGCAGTATTTT,CASSLEGLAGGPDTQYF
TRBJ1-1,-,-,TRBV5-1,TGCGCCAGCAGCTGGAGGGAATACATGAACACTGAAGCTTTCTTT,CASSWREYMNTEAFF
TRBJ1-3,-,-,TRBV5-4,TGTGCCAGCAGCGCAGGGGTGGGAAACACCATATATTTT,CASSAGVGNTIYF
TRBJ2-5,-,-,TRBV7-3,TGTGCCAGCAGCTTATCACATTCCGAGACCCAGTACTTC,CASSLSHSETQYF
TRBJ1-1,-,TRBD1,TRBV6-5,TGTGCCAGCCATTCCACAGGGGAGTTGGTAGCTTTCTTT,CASHSTGELVAFF
TRBJ2-7,-,-,TRBV19,TGTGCCAGTAGTGGGCGACAGGCAGGTGGCCATGAGCAGTACTTC,CASSGRQAGGHEQYF
TRBJ1-3,-,-,TRBV9,TGTGCCAGCAGCGTAGGACAGAATGGAAACACCATATATTTT,CASSVGQNGNTIYF